One and the same sample provided the 16 T cell receptor beta chains below, sequenced in a study of OX40 agonist ivuxolimab in advanced cancers. The method was immunoSEQ multiplex PCR; TCRdb's version includes in-frame clones alone and lacks a portion of them. The sample includes 30,000 to 40,000 clones, roughly three quarters of them seen just once. The sample in question was CD4+ or CD8+ T cells sorted from blood, obtained in a trial of the OX40 agonist ivuxolimab. The origin of the receptors is an adult with an advanced solid tumor such as melanoma, head and neck, liver or kidney cancer.

The V and J genes are TRBV18 and TRBJ2-5; 7 nucleotides line up with TRBD1. The CDR3 is made up of 13 amino acids. Germline CDR1 reads KGHSH; CDR2 reads LQKENI. V dropped 4 bases and J dropped 2; count of bases not matched to a gene: 1. This CDR3 is CASSRGQQETQYF. For the CDR3, the DNA is TGTGCCAGCTCACGGGGACAGCAAGAGACCCAGTACTTC.

The rearrangement uses TRBV7-6 and TRBJ2-1; 8 bases fit TRBD1. Per germline, CDR1 SGHVS and CDR2 FNYEAQ. Trimming cost V 5 bases and J 5 bases; bases outside gene matches: 11. The CDR3 spans 16 residues. DNA of the CDR3: TGTGCCAGCAGCCCAAGATGGCAGGGGGCTAACAATGAGCAGTTCTTC. Its translation: CASSPRWQGANNEQFF. Based on the CDR3 plus reference TRBV7-6 and TRBJ2-1, the full variable domain is GAGVSQSPRYKVTKRGQDVALRCDPISGHVSLYWYRQALGQGPEFLTYFNYEAQQDKSGLPNDRFSAERPEGSISTLTIQRTEQRDSAMYRCASSPRWQGANNEQFFGPGTRLTVL.

CDR3 in amino acids: CASSFRLRDRAQPQHF. CDR3 nucleotide sequence: TGTGCCAGCAGTTTCCGCCTGAGGGACCGCGCCCAGCCCCAGCATTTT. The V and J genes are TRBV28 and TRBJ1-5, with a weak D call TRBD1 (5 bases). Trimming shortened V by 3 bases and J by 7 bases, and 19 bases separated the two germline ends. Germline assignment: CDR1 MDHEN and CDR2 SYDVKM. This CDR3 has 16 amino acids.

The chain has TRBV11-2 and TRBJ2-7; D is possibly TRBD1 (5 bases). This CDR3 comprises 13 residues. V was trimmed by 5 bases and J by 7 bases, leaving 15 bases between them. Germline V gene sequence: CDR1 SGHAT, CDR2 FQNNGV. The CDR3 reads CASSPAQGREQYF. CDR3 nucleotide sequence: TGTGCCAGCAGCCCAGCGCAGGGTCGGGAGCAGTACTTC.

This clone appeared a few times. This chain uses TRBV6-1 with TRBJ1-1, with TRBD1 matching over 9 bases. V was clipped by 6 bases and J by 9 bases; unmatched bases: 5. The CDR3 sequence is 12 residues long. CDR1 and CDR2 from the germline V gene are MNHNS and SASEGT. In DNA, the CDR3 is TGTGCCAGCAGAGGGACAGGGAGCCAAGCTTTCTTT. This encodes CASRGTGSQAFF.

The chain is built from TRBV10-3 and TRBJ2-7; the D gene is possibly TRBD1 (5 bases). The length of the CDR3 is 15 residues. The germline CDR1 and CDR2 sequences are ENHRY and SYGVKD. V was trimmed by 6 bases and J by 0 bases, leaving 15 bases between them. The DNA for the CDR3 is TGTGCCATCAGCGAAGGGCCGACAGTCTCCTACGAGCAGTACTTC. The encoded protein is CAISEGPTVSYEQYF.

The CDR3 loop is CASSPGGSSVETQYF. The DNA for the CDR3 is TGTGCCAGCAGCCCGGGGGGGAGTTCGGTAGAGACCCAGTACTTC. The gene calls are TRBV7-8 and TRBJ2-5; 8 bases fit TRBD2. The germline V gene encodes CDR1 SGHVS and CDR2 FQNEAQ. The CDR3 contains 15 residues. V lost 5 bases, J lost 4 bases, and 9 bases stayed unmatched.

The chain uses TRBV7-2 and TRBJ2-2; 7 bases are a match to TRBD1. With V trimmed by 3 bases and J by 6 bases, 7 bases remained unmatched. Germline CDR1 is SGHTA and CDR2 is FQGNSA. The CDR3 runs 15 residues. The CDR3 DNA reads as TGTGCCAGCAGCTTGGGACAGCTCACCGCCGGGGAGCTGTTTTTT. Translation gives CASSLGQLTAGELFF.

The chain couples TRBV9 to TRBJ1-2; 8 bases agree with TRBD1. The germline V gene encodes CDR1 SGDLS and CDR2 YYNGEE. This CDR3 region has 15 residues. The ends lost 3 bases at V and 4 bases at J; junction bases unmatched: 8. The CDR3 DNA reads TGTGCCAGCAGCGGCCAGGGGGCCCTTTCCTATGGCTACACCTTC. It specifies CASSGQGALSYGYTF.

V and J are TRBV2 and TRBJ2-5; possibly TRBD2 for D (6 bases). The J call may be incorrect, as the DNA end agrees better with TRBJ2-7. The CDR3 is 15 residues long. Germline-derived CDR1 and CDR2 are SNHLY and FYNNEI. CDR3 sequence: CASSDPGAGFYEQYF. Written as DNA, the CDR3 is TGTGCCAGCAGTGACCCGGGAGCTGGTTTCTACGAGCAGTACTTC.

The CDR3 nucleotides are TGTGCCAGCAGCAAGGGGACTGGCAATGAGCAGTTCTTC. Translating it yields CASSKGTGNEQFF. This chain uses TRBV6-4 with TRBJ2-1; D is perhaps TRBD2 (6 bases). Germline V lookup: CDR1 MRHNA, CDR2 SNTAGT. V shed 6 bases and J shed 6 bases, with 12 bases lying between them. This CDR3 region has 13 residues.

The V and J genes are TRBV27 and TRBJ1-2, with D possibly matching TRBD1 (5 bases). Trimming cost V 3 bases and J 8 bases, with 10 bases left between them. CDR1 MNHEY and CDR2 SMNVEV come from the germline V gene (reference sequence). The CDR3 totals 12 residues. The CDR3 here is CASSFRGQGYTF. The CDR3 DNA follows: TGTGCCAGCAGTTTTAGGGGCCAAGGCTACACCTTC.

The chain is built from TRBV5-6 and TRBJ2-1, with TRBD2 matching over 10 bases. The CDR3 consists of 15 residues. Germline V lookup: CDR1 SGHDT, CDR2 YYEEEE. Trimming cost V 2 bases and J 5 bases; bases outside gene matches: 4. The chain's CDR3 is CASSFGLAANNEQFF. In nucleotides, the CDR3 is TGTGCCAGCAGCTTCGGACTAGCGGCTAACAATGAGCAGTTCTTC.

The V and J genes are TRBV6-1 and TRBJ2-7, with D perhaps TRBD1 (5 bases). Trimming removed 7 bases at V and 5 bases at J, with 18 bases between. Germline assignment: CDR1 MNHNS and CDR2 SASEGT. The CDR3 covers 14 residues. Here the CDR3 reads CASTRQTVSNEQYF. The CDR3 DNA sequence: TGTGCCAGCACCCGACAGACAGTTTCGAACGAGCAGTACTTC.

This clone was seen only a few times. The CDR3 loop is CASSEGRTGLADTQYF. The DNA for the CDR3 is TGTGCCAGCAGTGAAGGCCGGACAGGGTTGGCAGATACGCAGTATTTT. The chain recombines TRBV2 with TRBJ2-3, with 8 bases identical to TRBD1. The junction had 7 bases not matched to a gene; V was cut back by 1 base and J by 4 bases. Per germline, CDR1 SNHLY and CDR2 FYNNEI. The length of the CDR3 is 16 residues. Based on the CDR3 plus reference TRBV2 and TRBJ2-3, the full variable domain is EPEVTQTPSHQVTQMGQEVILRCVPISNHLYFYWYRQILGQKVEFLVSFYNNEISEKSEIFDDQFSVERPDGSNFTLKIRSTKLEDSAMYFCASSEGRTGLADTQYFGPGTRLTVL.

By proportion, this clone is medium-sized. This chain connects TRBV5-5 to TRBJ1-5; D is unresolved. The V and J ends lost 4 bases and 0 bases respectively, with 14 bases between them. Per germline, CDR1 SGHKS and CDR2 YYEKEE (reference sequence). This CDR3 is built from 16 residues. DNA of the CDR3: TGTGCCAGCAGCCCCAGCGGAAGGGATAGCAATCAGCCCCAGCATTTT. Protein: CASSPSGRDSNQPQHF.